A single sample is the source of the 14 T cell receptor beta chains below, sequenced in a study of identical twins. TCRdb reprocessed the 5' RACE reads with MiXCR, giving one entry per CDR3 protein. This sample has about 690,000 distinct CDR3 sequences; around 6.1% occur once, and the top ten carry around 2%. Sequencing was carried out using naive T cells sorted from blood. These receptors were obtained from a man aged 18 to 30 in good health.

This clonotype was detected many times. The J gene is TRBJ1-3, the V gene TRBV20-1; D remains unclear. This CDR3 region has 15 residues. Germline loops: CDR1 DFQATT, CDR2 SNEGSKA (reference sequence). Deletions cut 5 bases from V and 2 bases from J, with 16 bases between. The CDR3 DNA follows: TGCAGTGCTCAAATCTTCAGGACTCCTGGAAACACCATATATTTT. Encoded protein: CSAQIFRTPGNTIYF.

In its sample, this clonotype was seen many times. The chain combines TRBV12-3 or TRBV12-4 with TRBJ2-7; 7 nucleotides line up with TRBD1. This CDR3 is built from 12 residues. V shed 5 bases, J shed 3 bases, and the junction held 1 base outside the gene matches. The CDR3 DNA is TGTGCCAGCAGTCGACAGGGCTACGAGCAGTACGTC. Its translation is CASSRQGYEQYV.

This clonotype was detected only a few times. The chain joins TRBV20-1 to TRBJ2-5, with a weak D call TRBD1 (6 bases). V shed 6 bases and J shed 5 bases, with 13 bases lying between them. The CDR3 extends over 12 amino acids. CDR1 is DFQATT, CDR2 SNEGSKA, per germline (reference sequence). CDR3 bases: TGCAGTGCGAACTTCCAGGGGGAGACCCAGTACTTC. It yields the protein CSANFQGETQYF.

This clonotype showed up many times. The rearrangement uses TRBV6-1 and TRBJ1-1; the D gene is possibly TRBD1 (5 bases). This CDR3 has 14 amino acids. Germline CDR1 and CDR2: MNHNS and SASEGT. The V and J ends lost 3 bases and 5 bases respectively, with 13 bases between them. The CDR3 DNA follows: TGTGCCAGCAGTGACCCAGGGATCCGAACTGAAGCTTTCTTT. Amino acids: CASSDPGIRTEAFF.

This clonotype was recorded many times. J is TRBJ2-2 and V is TRBV10-3, with D unresolved. Between the trimmed V and J ends, which lost 2 bases and 3 bases, there was a span of 10 bases. The germline V gene has CDR1 ENHRY and CDR2 SYGVKD. This CDR3 contains 15 residues. The CDR3 sequence is CAISERSPDTGELFF. The CDR3 bases are TGTGCCATCAGTGAGAGATCCCCAGACACCGGGGAGCTGTTTTTT.

The chain carries TRBV5-5 and TRBJ2-5; a possible D gene is TRBD1 (6 bases). The CDR3 loop spans 14 amino acids. The V end was cut by 3 bases, the J end by 5 bases, with 14 bases between. Germline V gene data show CDR1 as SGHKS and CDR2 as YYEKEE (reference sequence). In DNA, the CDR3 is TGTGCCAGCAGCTCTAAACAGGGACCGGAGACCCAGTACTTC. The encoded protein is CASSSKQGPETQYF.

This clonotype has more than one count but fewer than ten. DNA of the CDR3: TGCGCCAGCAGCTTGGGGACTCTGGGACTAGGAGTGAATGAGCAGTTCTTC. This translates into CASSLGTLGLGVNEQFF. The chain employs TRBV5-1 and TRBJ2-1; 8 bases fit TRBD2. This CDR3 region has 17 residues. Trimming removed 0 bases from V and 7 bases from J; junction bases left unmatched: 12. CDR1 SGHRS and CDR2 YFSETQ come from the germline V gene. The full variable domain, rest sourced from reference TRBV5-1 and TRBJ2-1, is KAGVTQTPRYLIKTRGQQVTLSCSPISGHRSVSWYQQTPGQGLQFLFEYFSETQRNKGNFPGRFSGRQFSNSRSEMNVSTLELGDSALYLCASSLGTLGLGVNEQFFGPGTRLTVL.

This clonotype was recorded a few times. The chain employs TRBV4-2 and TRBJ2-5, with a weak D call TRBD2 (6 bases). The CDR3 loop spans 15 amino acids. V lost 4 bases, J lost 4 bases, and 16 bases lay in between. Germline V gene sequence: CDR1 LGHNA, CDR2 YNFKEQ. The CDR3 spells CASSRGHAGRETQYF. The DNA of the CDR3 is TGTGCCAGCAGCCGAGGACATGCCGGGAGAGAGACCCAGTACTTC.

In this sample, this clonotype turned up a few times. Here the CDR3 reads CASSQAANGAYEQYF. The CDR3 DNA follows: TGTGCCAGCAGCCAAGCGGCTAACGGGGCCTACGAGCAGTACTTC. This chain links TRBV3-1 with TRBJ2-7; tentative D call: TRBD2 (5 bases). From germline, CDR1 is LGHDT and CDR2 YNNKEL (reference sequence). The CDR3 loop spans 15 amino acids. V gave up 1 base and J gave up 2 bases, with 12 bases separating them.

The rearrangement links TRBV5-1 to TRBJ1-1; D not certain. The CDR3 totals 16 residues. Germline loops: CDR1 SGHRS, CDR2 YFSETQ. V was shortened by 0 bases and J by 4 bases, with 16 bases between the two germline ends. The CDR3 nucleotides read TGCGCCAGCAGCTTGGCTCGGTTGGTAGACGGCACTGAAGCTTTCTTT. Translation: CASSLARLVDGTEAFF.

The V and J genes are TRBV10-3 and TRBJ2-7; 8 nucleotides match TRBD1. The germline CDR1 and CDR2 sequences are ENHRY and SYGVKD. This CDR3 comprises 15 residues. Trimming cost V 0 bases and J 2 bases; bases outside gene matches: 3. CDR3: CAISESPGQAYEQYF. CDR3 nucleotide sequence: TGTGCCATCAGTGAGTCCCCGGGACAGGCCTACGAGCAGTACTTC.

A remark on this clonotype: A junction end diverges from the germline sequence, so it may reflect a read error. This chain joins TRBV6-5 and TRBJ2-1; 7 bases match TRBD2. The CDR3 is made up of 14 amino acids. CDR1 and CDR2 from the germline V gene are MNHEY and SVGAGI. The CDR3 DNA reads TGTGCCAGCAGTTTAGCGGGTTCGTACAATGAGCTGTTCTTC. Translating gives CASSLAGSYNELFF.

This clonotype showed up many times. The chain recombines TRBV3-1 with TRBJ1-2; D is unclear. Trimming shortened V by 4 bases and J by 0 bases, and 12 bases separated the two germline ends. The CDR3 covers 15 residues. Germline CDR1 is LGHDT and CDR2 is YNNKEL (reference sequence). The CDR3 is CASSPPRTPNYGYTF. The CDR3 region has the DNA TGTGCCAGCAGCCCACCCCGGACCCCTAACTATGGCTACACCTTC.

This clonotype was observed many times. The chain carries TRBV10-3 and TRBJ2-7; 12 positions agree with TRBD1. CDR1 and CDR2 (germline): ENHRY, SYGVKD. The V segment lost 8 bases and the J segment 6 bases; nucleotides outside the gene matches: 2. This CDR3 region has 12 residues. The CDR3 DNA sequence: TGTGCCATCCGGGACAGGGGGCCCGAGCAGTACGTC. This sequence encodes CAIRDRGPEQYV.